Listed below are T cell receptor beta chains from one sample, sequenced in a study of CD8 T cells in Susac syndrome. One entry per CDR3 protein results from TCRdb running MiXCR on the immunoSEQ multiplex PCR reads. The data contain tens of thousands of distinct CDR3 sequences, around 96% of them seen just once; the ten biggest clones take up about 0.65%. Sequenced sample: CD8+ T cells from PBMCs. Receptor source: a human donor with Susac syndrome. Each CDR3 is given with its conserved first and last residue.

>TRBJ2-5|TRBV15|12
CASRGSGETQYF
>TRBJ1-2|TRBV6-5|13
CASAQARVYGYTF
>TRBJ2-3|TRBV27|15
CASSFQGPDTDTQYF
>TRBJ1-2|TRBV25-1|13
CASSARGVGGYTF
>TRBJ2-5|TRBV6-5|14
CASNRQGTQETQYF
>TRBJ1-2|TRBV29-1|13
CSAAFGLGYGYTF
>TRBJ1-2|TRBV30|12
CAWSVGNVGYTF
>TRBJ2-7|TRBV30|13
CAWNQRTDGEQYF
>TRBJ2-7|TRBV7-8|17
CASSLSVGTGAHYEQYF
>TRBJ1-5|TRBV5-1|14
CASIDRGPNQPQHF
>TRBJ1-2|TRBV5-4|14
CASSPGQPRYGYTF
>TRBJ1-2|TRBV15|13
CATSTARRDGYTF
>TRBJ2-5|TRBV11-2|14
CASSSPLLGKTQYF
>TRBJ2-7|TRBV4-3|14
CASSFAKEAYEQYF
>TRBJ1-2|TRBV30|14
CAWSVGLANYGYTF
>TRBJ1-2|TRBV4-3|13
CASSHNRGGGYTF
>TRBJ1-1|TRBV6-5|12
CASSPSATEAFF
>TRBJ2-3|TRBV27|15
CASSPVAGGRWTQYF
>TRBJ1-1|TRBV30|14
CAWKGGRPNTEAFF
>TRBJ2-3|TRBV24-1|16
CATSDPRTGSTDTQYF
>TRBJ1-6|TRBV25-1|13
CATRAVVHSPLHF
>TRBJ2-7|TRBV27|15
CASSLVRDRAYEQYF
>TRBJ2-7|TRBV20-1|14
CSASPETFSYEQYF
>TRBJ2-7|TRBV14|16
CASSQEAGWRAYEQYF
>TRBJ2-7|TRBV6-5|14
CASSYRRQLYEQYF
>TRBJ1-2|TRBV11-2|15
CASSLDLGRSYGYTF
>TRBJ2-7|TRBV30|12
CAWSTDPYEQYF